This T cell receptor (beta chain) was profiled in a study of sequential checkpoint blockade in melanoma (dated by TCRdb to the late 2010s). About the full investigation: Using 1:1 randomization, the trial assigned patients either to first-line nivolumab followed by ipilimumab (arm A) or to ipilimumab followed by nivolumab (arm B). Maintenance nivolumab was given following each of the two trial sequences. DNA from approximately 91 pretreatment melanoma tumor samples was subjected to TCRbeta immunosequencing. About 24 patients had matched tumor biopsies taken before treatment and at week 13, after single-agent nivolumab (arm A) or ipilimumab (arm B). About 76% of the matched pre- and post-treatment tumor biopsy pairs came from the same lesion. The investigation overall reported the following: Within-arm analyses of tumor T-cell fraction were limited by small sample sizes and reduced statistical power. Patients with increases in tumor T-cell fraction and clonality by week 13 were approximately 30 times more likely to achieve clinical benefit. Validation of the response-prediction model combining TCR metrics and mutation burden is needed in larger, independent patient cohorts. Among patients in arm A, the nivolumab-first arm, pretreatment tumor TIL clonality was associated with response (P = .04). Tumor T-cell fraction and clonality were found to correlate with PD-L1 staining and CD8+ T-cell counts but not with mutational load.

TCRbeta CDR3 regions were immunosequenced from genomic DNA with the immunoSEQ Assay. Genomic DNA was amplified by bias-controlled multiplex PCR before high-throughput sequencing. Concerning the study's data processing: To quantify the absolute abundance of each unique TCRbeta CDR3 region, the sequences were collapsed and filtered. Clonality, defined as 1 minus Pielou's evenness, was calculated using only productive rearrangements. To compute tumor T-cell fraction, TCRbeta template counts were normalized to usable DNA, with usable DNA estimated from several housekeeping genes. A previously published method was used to identify clones with significantly greater frequencies in on-treatment samples than in baseline samples. TCRdb obtained this table from immuneACCESS and retained in-frame rearrangements with V and J assigned. These tables miss some clones; where compared with another copy, unresolved V genes account for less than half of the shortfall, and the remainder is unexplained. That table is the source of V, J and clone size, and D and trimming were worked out from the DNA. This sample lists around 4,000 clones; roughly a fifth were detected once. The ten most abundant clones make up 20% to 25% of the sample.

Explained via the paper, the treatment or condition label denotes: randomized to nivolumab then ipilimumab (arm A) or the reverse (arm B). None of the patients in the trial had previously been given DNA-damaging chemotherapy. Samples were obtained from patients with melanoma enrolled in CheckMate 064, a randomized, open-label phase II trial of sequential checkpoint blockade. Tumor TCR sequencing used genomic DNA from formalin-fixed paraffin-embedded (FFPE) tissue samples. As for this clone: This receptor's antigen is unknown. No per-base quality is available; no much larger clone lies one base away.

Source: tumor tissue (inferred from file names), taken from a patient given nivolumab and ipilimumab in sequence. This sequence was found in a human patient with melanoma. Some clones in this sample may be carry-over from other donors' samples.

The CDR3 has the sequence CASSPPPTGGMGYTF. The DNA sequence is given as TGTGCCAGCAGTCCCCCCCCGACAGGGGGTATGGGCTACACCTTC. The rearranged chain carries TRBV28 and TRBJ1-2, with 9 bases aligning to TRBD1. Trimming leaves V shorter by 5 bases and J shorter by 8 bases, with the junction holding 12 bases beyond the gene matches. The germline V gene yields MDHEN for CDR1 and SYDVKM for CDR2. The CDR3 spans 15 residues, from the cysteine through the phenylalanine. Only the CDR3 portion is preserved as DNA: 45 bases, with reading frame beginning at the first base.